Following are 25 T cell receptor beta chains from one sample sequenced in a study of cytomegalovirus exposure and HLA in healthy donors. The study ran its PCR with 60 Vbeta and 13 Jbeta primers. Produced via immunoSEQ multiplex PCR; TCRdb's table is partial and in-frame only. The data hold approximately 160,000 clones, with roughly 76% observed a single time. Sequenced material: PBMCs. All receptors come from a human donor in good health.

V usage is TRBV6-6 and J usage is TRBJ2-7; 9 nucleotides line up with TRBD1. Germline V lookup: CDR1 MNHNY, CDR2 SVGAGI (reference sequence). After removal of 7 bases from V and 6 bases from J, the junction contained 13 bases not matched to a gene. CDR3 length: 15 amino acids. The CDR3 region has the DNA TGTGCCAGCATCCTAGCCCGGGACAGGGTGACCGAGCAGTACTTC. Translation: CASILARDRVTEQYF.

The CDR3 DNA reads as TGTGCCAGCAGACCAGACGGCGGGAACACCCAAGAGACCCAGTACTTC. Residues: CASRPDGGNTQETQYF. The V gene is TRBV7-2, the J gene TRBJ2-5; a weak D match, TRBD2 (6 bases). CDR3 length: 16 residues. Trimming took 6 bases from V and 1 from J, leaving 18 bases between them. CDR1 is SGHTA and CDR2 is FQGNSA in the germline V gene.

A few counts support this clone. The chain links TRBV2 to TRBJ1-1, with 10 positions matching TRBD1. The germline V gene has CDR1 SNHLY and CDR2 FYNNEI. This CDR3 has 15 amino acids. V gave up 4 bases and J gave up 4 bases; unmatched junction bases: 6. CDR3 coding DNA: TGTGCCAGCAGTGGAGGACAGGGGGTAACCACTGAAGCTTTCTTT. Residues: CASSGGQGVTTEAFF.

V and J are TRBV9 and TRBJ1-1, with TRBD1 matching 7 bases. The CDR3 is made up of 15 amino acids. The ends lost 6 bases at V and 1 base at J; junction bases unmatched: 9. Germline CDR1 SGDLS, CDR2 YYNGEE. The CDR3, as DNA: TGTGCCAGCAATCGCGCCGGGACAGCGAACACTGAAGCTTTCTTT. It yields the protein CASNRAGTANTEAFF.

This clone was seen more than once but under ten times. In DNA, the CDR3 is TGTGCCAGCAGCCTCCTAGCGGGGGCAAGCACAGATACGCAGTATTTT. It encodes CASSLLAGASTDTQYF. This chain joins TRBV5-4 and TRBJ2-3; 10 bases agree with TRBD2. The V gene end was trimmed by 4 bases and the J gene end by 0 bases; junction bases not matched to a gene: 5. Germline values: CDR1 SGHNT, CDR2 YYREEE (reference sequence). The CDR3 runs to 16 residues.

This chain joins TRBV4-1 and TRBJ1-5; 9 bases are a match to TRBD1. The CDR3 is made up of 16 amino acids. Germline V gene lookup returns CDR1 MGHRA and CDR2 YSYEKL. Germline trimming cut 1 base from V and 1 base from J; bases unmatched to any gene: 2. CDR3 bases: TGCGCCAGCAGCCAAGGAGGGACAGGGAGCAATCAGCCCCAGCATTTT. Translation: CASSQGGTGSNQPQHF.

The V and J genes are TRBV12-5 and TRBJ2-7, with D possibly being TRBD1 (5 bases). This CDR3 has 14 residues. With 0 bases removed from V and 3 bases from J, the gap between germline ends came to 9 bases. Germline CDR1 and CDR2: LGHNT and FRNRAP. The CDR3 reads CASGLVGQGYEQYF. The CDR3 DNA reads as TGTGCTAGTGGTTTGGTAGGGCAGGGCTACGAGCAGTACTTC.

This rearrangement joins TRBV1 to TRBJ2-1; the table's D call, TRBD2, has no DNA check behind it. TRBV1 constitutes a pseudogene. The CDR3 has 16 amino acids. CDR3 DNA sequence: TGCACCAGCAGCCAAGGCCAACGGATTAGCGGTCCTGAGCAGTTCTTC. Protein: CTSSQGQRISGPEQFF.

The gene calls are TRBV7-6 and TRBJ2-3; no reliable D call. Germline V lookup: CDR1 SGHVS, CDR2 FNYEAQ. This CDR3 has 12 residues. Trimming pared 4 bases from V and 3 bases from J, leaving 5 bases between. The CDR3 DNA is TGTGCCAGCAGCTCAGGAACAGATACGCAGTATTTT. It yields the protein CASSSGTDTQYF.

V usage is TRBV11-2 and J usage is TRBJ1-1; D unresolved. CDR1 is SGHAT, CDR2 FQNNGV, per germline. V was clipped by 5 bases and J by 11 bases, with 18 bases between them. The CDR3 sequence is 13 residues long. As DNA, the CDR3 is TGTGCCAGCAGCAGATCCGGATTGGGCACGGCTTTCTTT. Translation: CASSRSGLGTAFF.

The chain is built from TRBV7-2 and TRBJ2-3; D is perhaps TRBD2 (5 bases). CDR1 is SGHTA, CDR2 FQGNSA, per germline. CDR3 length equals 14 residues. With 1 base removed from V and 6 bases from J, the gap between germline ends came to 11 bases. The CDR3 region is CASSLGLIRDTQYF. The CDR3, as DNA: TGTGCCAGCAGCTTAGGACTAATTAGGGATACGCAGTATTTT.

The chain recombines TRBV2 with TRBJ2-7; 10 positions agree with TRBD1. V lost 8 bases and J lost 6; bases outside the gene matches: 4. This CDR3 spans 12 amino acids. Germline V gene sequence: CDR1 SNHLY, CDR2 FYNNEI. DNA of the CDR3: TGTGCCAGCGGGACAGGGGTTGGCGAGCAGTACTTC. Amino acid sequence: CASGTGVGEQYF.

This sequence joins TRBV7-9 and TRBJ1-3; 8 positions match TRBD1. Per the germline V gene, CDR1 is SEHNR and CDR2 is FQNEAQ (reference sequence). V shed 6 bases, J shed 8 bases, and the junction held 9 bases outside the gene matches. The CDR3 length is 14 residues. CDR3 amino acids: CASRQLDREYTIYF. DNA of the CDR3: TGTGCCAGCAGACAACTGGACAGGGAGTACACCATATATTTT.

V is TRBV5-6 and J is TRBJ2-6, with 11 nucleotides matching TRBD1. In germline, CDR1 is SGHDT, CDR2 YYEEEE. J was trimmed by 2 bases and V by 4 bases; bases with no gene match: 5. The CDR3 loop spans 17 amino acids. The CDR3 coding sequence is TGTGCCAGCAGCCACGGACAGGGGGCGGCTGGGGCCAACGTCCTGACTTTC. Encoded protein: CASSHGQGAAGANVLTF.

The V gene is TRBV10-3, the J gene TRBJ1-2, with a possible D match to TRBD1 (6 bases). The CDR3 runs to 14 residues. Trimming pared 2 bases from V and 4 bases from J, leaving 11 bases between. CDR1 and CDR2 from the germline V gene are ENHRY and SYGVKD. This chain's CDR3 is CAISERGGGYGYTF. The CDR3 DNA reads as TGTGCCATCAGTGAGCGCGGGGGCGGCTATGGCTACACCTTC.

V is TRBV10-2 and J is TRBJ2-7; TRBD1 might be the D (6 bases). Germline CDR1 WSHSY, CDR2 SAAADI. Deletions cut 4 bases from V and 1 base from J, with 8 bases between. The CDR3 loop spans 13 amino acids. Written as DNA, the CDR3 is TGCGCCAGCAGTGTAGGGGGATCCTACGAGCAGTACTTC. Its translation is CASSVGGSYEQYF.

The chain employs TRBV4-1 and TRBJ1-1, with a tentative D call TRBD1 (5 bases). V lost 0 bases, J lost 7 bases, and 18 bases lay in between. CDR3 length: 16 amino acids. Germline V gives CDR1 MGHRA, CDR2 YSYEKL. The CDR3 spells CASSQEVSGGTLEAFF. The CDR3 DNA is TGCGCCAGCAGCCAAGAGGTTTCAGGCGGGACTCTTGAAGCTTTCTTT.

V is TRBV5-1 and J is TRBJ2-7; tentatively, D is TRBD2 (7 bases). The CDR3 runs to 14 residues. Germline V lookup: CDR1 SGHRS, CDR2 YFSETQ. Trimming took 0 bases from V and 4 from J, leaving 11 bases between them. CDR3 sequence reads: CASSLVGGLYEQYF. CDR3 in DNA: TGCGCCAGCAGCTTGGTGGGGGGGCTTTACGAGCAGTACTTC.

The chain is built from TRBV7-3 and TRBJ2-3, with 7 bases fitting TRBD1. Trimming at V came to 5 bases and at J to 6 bases, leaving 11 bases not matched to a gene. The CDR3 loop spans 15 amino acids. CDR1 is SGHTA, CDR2 FQGTGA, per germline. This CDR3 is CASSRRRDSNDTQYF. The DNA of the CDR3 is TGTGCCAGCAGCCGCCGTCGGGACAGCAACGATACGCAGTATTTT.

The table lists this clone with a few counts. This chain uses TRBV7-8 with TRBJ1-1; 8 bases are a match to TRBD1. J lost 5 bases, V lost 5 bases, and 7 bases had no gene match. Germline CDR1 and CDR2: SGHVS and FQNEAQ. The CDR3 has 14 residues. CDR3 sequence reads: CASSIDRGSTEAFF. As DNA, the CDR3 is TGTGCCAGCAGCATCGACAGGGGAAGTACTGAAGCTTTCTTT.

In its sample, this clone was seen once. The rearrangement joins TRBV5-1 to TRBJ2-5, with a weak D call TRBD1 (8 bases). Germline V lookup: CDR1 SGHRS, CDR2 YFSETQ. V gave up 4 bases and J gave up 2 bases, with 24 bases separating them. This CDR3 spans 18 amino acids. CDR3 coding DNA: TGCGCCAGCAGCCCGGGGGAGGGGACAGGTTCGATACAAGAGACCCAGTACTTC. This gives the protein CASSPGEGTGSIQETQYF.

This chain connects TRBV5-1 to TRBJ1-1, with 12 bases aligning to TRBD1. Germline loops: CDR1 SGHRS, CDR2 YFSETQ. Trimming at V came to 4 bases and at J to 5 bases, leaving 6 bases not matched to a gene. The CDR3 has 15 residues. This chain's CDR3 is CASSSGTGGMTEAFF. The CDR3 nucleotides read TGCGCCAGCAGCAGCGGGACAGGGGGCATGACTGAAGCTTTCTTT.

This chain joins TRBV12-5 and TRBJ2-6, with 9 nucleotides matching TRBD1. Germline CDR1 LGHNT, CDR2 FRNRAP. This CDR3 comprises 16 residues. With V trimmed by 6 bases and J by 4 bases, 7 bases remained unmatched. CDR3 DNA sequence: TGTGCTAGTGGCAGGGACAGGGCAAGGGGGGCCAACGTCCTGACTTTC. This codes for CASGRDRARGANVLTF.

V usage is TRBV27 and J usage is TRBJ1-4; D possibly corresponds to TRBD1 (6 bases). Trimming removed 3 bases at V and 5 bases at J, with 10 bases between. This CDR3 spans 14 amino acids. The germline CDR1 and CDR2 sequences are MNHEY and SMNVEV (reference sequence). The CDR3 DNA is TGTGCCAGCAGTTTTTCCCAGGGGAATGAAAAACTGTTTTTT. Translating gives CASSFSQGNEKLFF.

V usage is TRBV27 and J usage is TRBJ2-3; a possible D gene is TRBD1 (5 bases). The CDR3 has 15 residues. The V end was cut by 5 bases, the J end by 4 bases, with 16 bases between. Germline V gives CDR1 MNHEY, CDR2 SMNVEV (reference sequence). The CDR3 DNA reads TGTGCCAGCAGTCCCGAACCTGACAGACCAGATACGCAGTATTTT. Translating gives CASSPEPDRPDTQYF.